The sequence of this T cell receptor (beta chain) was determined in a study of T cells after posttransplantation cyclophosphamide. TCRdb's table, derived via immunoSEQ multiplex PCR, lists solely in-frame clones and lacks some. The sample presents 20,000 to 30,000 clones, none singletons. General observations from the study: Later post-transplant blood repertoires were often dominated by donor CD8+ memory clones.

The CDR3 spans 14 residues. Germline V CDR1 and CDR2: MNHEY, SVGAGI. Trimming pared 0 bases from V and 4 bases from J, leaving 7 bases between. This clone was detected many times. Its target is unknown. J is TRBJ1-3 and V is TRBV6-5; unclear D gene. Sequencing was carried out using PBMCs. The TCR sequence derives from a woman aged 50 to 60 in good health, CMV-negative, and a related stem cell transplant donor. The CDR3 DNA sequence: TGTGCCAGCAGTTACTCCAGTTACGGAAACACCATATATTTT. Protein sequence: CASSYSSYGNTIYF.